Following are 15 T cell receptor beta chains from one sample sequenced in a study of T cells in Graves' hyperthyroidism and ophthalmopathy. Amplification yielded TCR beta CDR3 regions, with RNA transcripts as the source. The HTBI set primed first-round TCR CDR3 RT-PCR. TCRdb analysed the multiplex PCR reads with MiXCR anew, one entry per CDR3 protein. This table holds about 350,000 distinct CDR3 sequences, approximately 15% found once. The sample consisted of blood. The receptors were gathered from a woman in her twenties or thirties with Graves' hyperthyroidism.

This clonotype showed up many times. The J gene is TRBJ1-2, the V gene TRBV20-1; D uncertain. V shed 7 bases and J shed 4 bases, with 10 bases lying between them. Germline V gene data show CDR1 as DFQATT and CDR2 as SNEGSKA (reference sequence). This CDR3 has 11 residues. CDR3 sequence (DNA): TGCAGTGTCGGCCCCTCCTATGGCTACACCTTC. Translated, it gives CSVGPSYGYTF.

V usage is TRBV12-3 or TRBV12-4 and J usage is TRBJ2-1; D may be TRBD1 or TRBD2 (5 bases each). The CDR3 loop spans 14 amino acids. Trimming stripped 7 bases from V and 6 bases from J, with 16 bases between. The CDR3, as DNA: TGTGCCAGCACCTTTGGGGTGGGACGCAATGAGCAGTTCTTC. Translating it yields CASTFGVGRNEQFF.

To note about this clonotype: A read error may be the cause here, since a much bigger clone is one base away. The CDR3 bases are TGTGCCAGCAGTTCCCAGCGAGAAAGCACAGATACGCGGTATTTT. This encodes CASSSQRESTDTRYF. V usage is TRBV6-2 or TRBV6-3 and J usage is TRBJ2-3; D is unclear. There are 15 residues in the CDR3. CDR1 is MNHEY and CDR2 is SVGEGT in the germline V gene.

This clonotype has ten or more counts. The chain has TRBV11-3 and TRBJ2-1; a possible D gene is TRBD2 (5 bases). Germline V lookup: CDR1 SGHNT, CDR2 YENEEA. With 2 bases removed from V and 2 bases from J, the gap between germline ends came to 7 bases. The CDR3 is 14 residues long. CDR3: CASSLPGAYNEQFF. Here the CDR3 DNA reads TGTGCCAGCAGCTTACCCGGGGCCTACAATGAGCAGTTCTTC.

Notes on this clonotype: This may be a read error, as it is one base from a much larger clone. This chain links TRBV18 with TRBJ2-7; 9 nucleotides agree with TRBD2. From germline, CDR1 is KGHSH and CDR2 LQKENI. This CDR3 is built from 15 residues. J gave up 0 bases and V 3 bases, and 3 bases lay outside the gene matches. Written as DNA, the CDR3 is TGTGCCAGCTCACCTACTAGCGGGCTCTCCTACGAGCAGTACTTC. This sequence encodes CASSPTSGLSYEQYF.

In its sample, this clonotype was seen a few times. The chain has TRBV11-3 and TRBJ2-1; no clear D. Germline values: CDR1 SGHNT, CDR2 YENEEA. This CDR3 contains 14 residues. V was clipped by 0 bases and J by 2 bases, with 5 bases between them. This CDR3 is CASSLDQAYNEQFF. Here the CDR3 DNA reads TGTGCCAGCAGCTTAGATCAGGCCTACAATGAGCAGTTCTTC.

J is TRBJ1-5 and V is TRBV19; 7 bases match TRBD1. The V gene's germline CDR1 is LNHDA and CDR2 SQIVND (reference sequence). The CDR3 consists of 15 residues. The V gene end was trimmed by 3 bases and the J gene end by 3 bases; junction bases not matched to a gene: 5. This CDR3 reads CASSIRDSLNQPQHF. The CDR3 DNA reads TGTGCCAGTAGTATCCGGGACAGCCTCAATCAGCCCCAGCATTTT.

The chain carries TRBV7-8 and TRBJ2-3; tentative D call: TRBD2 (6 bases). In germline, CDR1 is SGHVS, CDR2 FQNEAQ. Deletions cut 1 base from V and 1 base from J, with 12 bases between. The CDR3 length is 16 residues. As DNA, the CDR3 is TGTGCCAGCAGCTTAGATACGGGGGAGGGCACAGATACGCAGTATTTT. Translated, it gives CASSLDTGEGTDTQYF.

This clonotype has a handful of counts. This chain connects TRBV28 to TRBJ2-7; 9 bases match TRBD2. The CDR3 runs 14 residues. Germline assignment: CDR1 MDHEN and CDR2 SYDVKM. V was clipped by 9 bases and J by 4 bases; unmatched bases: 10. The CDR3 sequence: CASQNLAGTYEQYF. The DNA of the CDR3 is TGTGCCAGTCAGAATCTAGCGGGAACTTACGAGCAGTACTTC.

Of note for this clonotype: A much larger clone is a single base away; this may be a read error. The J gene is TRBJ2-1, the V gene TRBV15; the D gene is possibly TRBD2 (5 bases). V lost 7 bases to trimming and J lost 9 bases, with 10 bases between them. Germline V gene data show CDR1 as LNHNV and CDR2 as YYDKDF (reference sequence). The CDR3 has 11 residues. The CDR3 nucleotides are TGTGCCACCATCACCCTAGCTGAGCAGTTCTTC. Translated: CATITLAEQFF. The full variable domain, completed using reference TRBV15 and TRBJ2-1, is DAMVIQNPRYQVTQFGKPVTLSCSQTLNHNVMYWYQQKSSQAPKLLFHYYDKDFNNEADTPDNFQSRRPNTSFCFLDIRSPGLGDTAMYLCATITLAEQFFGPGTRLTVL.

In its sample, this clonotype was seen many times. The chain recombines TRBV20-1 with TRBJ1-5; D is perhaps TRBD1 (5 bases). The CDR3 runs 15 residues. Deletions cut 6 bases from V and 1 base from J, with 16 bases between. CDR1 DFQATT and CDR2 SNEGSKA come from the germline V gene (reference sequence). DNA for the CDR3: TGCAGTGCCTCAAGAGTGGGGGAAAGCAATCAGCCCCAGCATTTT. Translating gives CSASRVGESNQPQHF.

This clonotype was seen a few times. The chain has TRBV3-1 and TRBJ1-3, with D tentatively TRBD1 (5 bases). The CDR3 is 16 residues long. The ends were cut back, 4 bases at V and 0 bases at J, with 13 bases in the middle. The V gene's germline CDR1 is LGHDT and CDR2 YNNKEL (reference sequence). CDR3 sequence reads: CASSPTRGASGNTIYF. The CDR3 region has the DNA TGTGCCAGCAGCCCGACGCGAGGGGCCTCTGGAAACACCATATATTTT.

The chain carries TRBV20-1 and TRBJ1-3; 8 bases fit TRBD1. Germline lookup yields CDR1 DFQATT and CDR2 SNEGSKA (reference sequence). V dropped 6 bases and J dropped 0; count of bases not matched to a gene: 7. The CDR3 totals 15 residues. The chain's CDR3 is CSAPNRGDSGNTIYF. The DNA for the CDR3 is TGCAGTGCCCCGAACAGGGGGGACTCTGGAAACACCATATATTTT.

The table lists this clonotype with many counts. This chain connects TRBV30 to TRBJ1-5; a possible D gene is TRBD1 (6 bases). The V gene lost 3 bases and the J gene lost 6 bases, with 12 bases spanning the gap. Germline assignment: CDR1 GTSNPN and CDR2 SVGIG (reference sequence). This CDR3 is built from 13 residues. The DNA for the CDR3 is TGTGCCTGGAGCGACGTGGGGGCTCAGCCCCAGCATTTT. As protein: CAWSDVGAQPQHF. The full variable domain, in which reference TRBV30 and TRBJ1-5 provide the parts outside the CDR3, is SQTIHQWPATLVQPVGSPLSLECTVEGTSNPNLYWYRQAAGRGLQLLFYSVGIGQISSEVPQNLSASRPQDRQFILSSKKLLLSDSGFYLCAWSDVGAQPQHFGDGTRLSIL.

The table lists this clonotype with many counts. In DNA form, the CDR3 reads TGCAGTGCTACCAACTCGGGGCGGGTGGGGACGTACCAAGAGACCCAGTACTTC. It translates to CSATNSGRVGTYQETQYF. This chain links TRBV20-1 with TRBJ2-5; the D call may be TRBD1 or TRBD2 (5 bases each). The CDR3 extends over 18 amino acids. V was clipped by 4 bases and J by 0 bases, with 24 bases between them. CDR1 is DFQATT and CDR2 is SNEGSKA in the germline V gene (reference sequence).